This T cell receptor beta chain was captured in a study of T cell responses to AZD1222 COVID-19 vaccine. On the study more broadly: Second doses at about 4 or about 12 weeks were pooled.

The method was immunoSEQ multiplex PCR; TCRdb's version includes in-frame clones alone and lacks a portion of them. The repertoire holds 100,000 to 150,000 clones, with 85% to 90% as singletons. Findings and limits, study-wide: The sample set comprised mostly white British donors with more females, and clonal diversity was possibly underestimated.

In the case of this clone: Its antigen is as yet unknown.

The germline V gene has CDR1 GTSNPN and CDR2 SVGIG (reference sequence). This CDR3 comprises 12 residues. The V end lost 4 bases, the J end lost 5 bases, and 11 bases lay between the germline ends. The sequencing used peripheral blood, collected on day 0 of AZD1222 vaccination. V and J are TRBV30 and TRBJ2-5, with a tentative D call TRBD2 (5 bases). The sequence derives from an adult in good health. CDR3 DNA: TGTGCCTGGACGGCTAGCCTGGAGACCCAGTACTTC. It translates to CAWTASLETQYF.